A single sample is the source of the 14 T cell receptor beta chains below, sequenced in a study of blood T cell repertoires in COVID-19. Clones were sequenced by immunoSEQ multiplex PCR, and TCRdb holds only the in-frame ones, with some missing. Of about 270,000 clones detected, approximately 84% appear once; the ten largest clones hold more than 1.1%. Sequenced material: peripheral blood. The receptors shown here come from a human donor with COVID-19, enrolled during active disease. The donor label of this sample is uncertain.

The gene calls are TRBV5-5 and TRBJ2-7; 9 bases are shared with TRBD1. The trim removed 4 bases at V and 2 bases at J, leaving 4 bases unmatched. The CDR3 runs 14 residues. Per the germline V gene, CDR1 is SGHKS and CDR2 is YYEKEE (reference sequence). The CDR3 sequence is CASSVGQGTYEQYF. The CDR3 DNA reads TGTGCCAGCAGCGTGGGACAGGGAACCTACGAGCAGTACTTC.

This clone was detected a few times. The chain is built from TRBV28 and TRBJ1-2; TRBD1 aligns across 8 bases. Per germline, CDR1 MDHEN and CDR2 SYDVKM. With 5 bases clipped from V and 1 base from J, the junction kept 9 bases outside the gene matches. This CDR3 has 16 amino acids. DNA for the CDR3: TGTGCCAGCAGTCCCCGCGGACAGGGAATTAACTATGGCTACACCTTC. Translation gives CASSPRGQGINYGYTF.

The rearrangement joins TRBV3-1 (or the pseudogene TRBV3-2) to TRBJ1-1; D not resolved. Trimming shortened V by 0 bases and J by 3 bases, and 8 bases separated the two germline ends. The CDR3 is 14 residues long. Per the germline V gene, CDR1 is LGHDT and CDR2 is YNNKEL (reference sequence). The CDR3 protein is CASSQDGRYTEAFF. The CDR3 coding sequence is TGTGCCAGCAGCCAAGATGGGAGGTACACTGAAGCTTTCTTT.

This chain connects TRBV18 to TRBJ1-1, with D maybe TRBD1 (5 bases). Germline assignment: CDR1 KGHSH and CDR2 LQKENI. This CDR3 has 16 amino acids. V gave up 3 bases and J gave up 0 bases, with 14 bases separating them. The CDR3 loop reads CASSPVEGALNTEAFF. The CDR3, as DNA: TGTGCCAGCTCACCGGTTGAAGGGGCCTTGAACACTGAAGCTTTCTTT.

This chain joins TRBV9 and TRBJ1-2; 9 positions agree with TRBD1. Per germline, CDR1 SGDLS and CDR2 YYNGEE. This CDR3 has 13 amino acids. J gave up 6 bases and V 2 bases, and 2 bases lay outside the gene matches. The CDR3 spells CASSVDRGDGYTF. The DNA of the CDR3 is TGTGCCAGCAGCGTCGACAGGGGGGATGGCTACACCTTC.

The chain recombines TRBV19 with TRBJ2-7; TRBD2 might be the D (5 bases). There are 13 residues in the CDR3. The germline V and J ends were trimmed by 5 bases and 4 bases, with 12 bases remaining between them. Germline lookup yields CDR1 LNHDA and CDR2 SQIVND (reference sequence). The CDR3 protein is CASSQNSAYEQYF. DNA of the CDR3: TGTGCCAGTAGTCAGAATAGCGCGTACGAGCAGTACTTC.

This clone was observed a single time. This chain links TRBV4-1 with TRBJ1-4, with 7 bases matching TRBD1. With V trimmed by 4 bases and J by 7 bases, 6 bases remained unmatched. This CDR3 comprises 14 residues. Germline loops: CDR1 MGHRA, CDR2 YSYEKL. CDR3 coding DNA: TGCGCCAGCAGCCGAGAGACAGGGTTTGAAAAACTGTTTTTT. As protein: CASSRETGFEKLFF.

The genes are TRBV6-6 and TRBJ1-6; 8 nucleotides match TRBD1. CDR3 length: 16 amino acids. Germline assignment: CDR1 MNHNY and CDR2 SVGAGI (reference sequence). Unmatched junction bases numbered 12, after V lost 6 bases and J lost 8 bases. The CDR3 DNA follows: TGTGCCAGCAGACCTGACAGGGGCGGTCAGGATTCACCCCTCCACTTT. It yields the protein CASRPDRGGQDSPLHF.

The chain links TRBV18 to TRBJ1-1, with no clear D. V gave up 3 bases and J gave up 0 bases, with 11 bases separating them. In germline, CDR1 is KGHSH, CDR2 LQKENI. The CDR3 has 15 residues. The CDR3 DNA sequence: TGTGCCAGCTCACCCCAGGTTTTCATGAACACTGAAGCTTTCTTT. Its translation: CASSPQVFMNTEAFF.

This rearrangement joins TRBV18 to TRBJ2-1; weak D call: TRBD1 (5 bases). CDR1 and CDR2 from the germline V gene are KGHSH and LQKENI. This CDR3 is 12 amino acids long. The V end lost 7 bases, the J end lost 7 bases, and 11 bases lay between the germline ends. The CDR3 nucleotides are TGTGCCAGCTTTGCTGGGGCAAATGAGCAGTTCTTC. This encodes CASFAGANEQFF.

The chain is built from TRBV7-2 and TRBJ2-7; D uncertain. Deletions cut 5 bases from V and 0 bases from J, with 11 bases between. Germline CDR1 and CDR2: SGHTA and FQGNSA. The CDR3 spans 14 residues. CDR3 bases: TGTGCCAGCAGCCCCCGACTGAACTCCTACGAGCAGTACTTC. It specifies CASSPRLNSYEQYF.

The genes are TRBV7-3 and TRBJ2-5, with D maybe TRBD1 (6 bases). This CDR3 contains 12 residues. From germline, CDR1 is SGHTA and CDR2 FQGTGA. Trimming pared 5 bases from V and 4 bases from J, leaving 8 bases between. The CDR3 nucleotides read TGTGCCAGCAGCCTGGACAGAGAGACCCAGTACTTC. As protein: CASSLDRETQYF.

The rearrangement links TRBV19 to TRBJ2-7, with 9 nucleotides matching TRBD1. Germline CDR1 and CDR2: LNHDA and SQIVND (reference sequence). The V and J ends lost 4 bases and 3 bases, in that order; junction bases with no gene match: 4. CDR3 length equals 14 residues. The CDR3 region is CASSSRDRDYEQYF. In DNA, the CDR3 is TGTGCCAGTAGTAGCCGGGACAGGGACTACGAGCAGTACTTC.

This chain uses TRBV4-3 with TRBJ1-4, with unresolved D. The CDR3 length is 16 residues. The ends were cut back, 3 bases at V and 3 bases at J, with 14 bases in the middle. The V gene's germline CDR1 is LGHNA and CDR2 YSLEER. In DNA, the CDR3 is TGCGCCAGCAGCCAGGACTTTCCGGGTGCTAATGAAAAACTGTTTTTT. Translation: CASSQDFPGANEKLFF.